This T cell receptor (beta chain) emerged from a study of T-cell reconstitution after alpha-beta-depleted transplantation in children. The table lists this clonotype with a few counts. Its antigen is as yet unknown. Findings of the study overall: A year had passed since transplant, and T-cell counts and diversity by then came mostly from newly produced T cells. At around two months after transplant, the alpha-beta T cells were reportedly derived from several hundred expanded clones that came from non-depleted graft cells. There were some patients whose high TCRbeta diversity at day 60 came from surviving recipient T cells and thymic progenitors.

Germline CDR1 and CDR2: DFQATT and SNEGSKA (reference sequence). The CDR3 spans 16 residues. Trimming removed 6 bases at V and 4 bases at J, with 21 bases between. Unique molecular identifiers tagged the TCRbeta library. Via MiXCR, TCRdb re-called the PCR reads, giving one row per CDR3 protein. Among about 140,000 distinct CDR3 sequences listed, around 8.5% were seen once. The sample here was PBMCs, mostly from graft donor cells, taken 180 days after TCRalphabeta/CD19-depleted stem cell transplant. The V gene is TRBV20-1, the J gene TRBJ2-2; D not resolved. The origin of this receptor is a female patient aged 2-9 years who had a stem cell transplant for congenital amegakaryocytic thrombocytopenia, so the T cells may come from the graft donor. The CDR3: CSASSPSNHITGELFF. CDR3 DNA: TGCAGTGCGAGCAGCCCATCCAATCACATCACCGGGGAGCTGTTTTTT.